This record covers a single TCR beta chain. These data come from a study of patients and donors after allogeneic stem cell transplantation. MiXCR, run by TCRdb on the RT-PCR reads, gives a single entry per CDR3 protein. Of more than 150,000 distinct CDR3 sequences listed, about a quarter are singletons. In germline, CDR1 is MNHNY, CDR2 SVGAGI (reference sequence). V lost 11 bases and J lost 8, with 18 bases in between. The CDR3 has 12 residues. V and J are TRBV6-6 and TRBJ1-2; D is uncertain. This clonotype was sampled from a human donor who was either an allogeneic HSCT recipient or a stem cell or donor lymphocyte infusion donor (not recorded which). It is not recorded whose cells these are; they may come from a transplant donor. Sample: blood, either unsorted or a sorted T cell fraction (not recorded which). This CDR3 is CAAVRETSGYTF. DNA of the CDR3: TGTGCCGCAGTCCGGGAGACGTCCGGCTACACCTTC.